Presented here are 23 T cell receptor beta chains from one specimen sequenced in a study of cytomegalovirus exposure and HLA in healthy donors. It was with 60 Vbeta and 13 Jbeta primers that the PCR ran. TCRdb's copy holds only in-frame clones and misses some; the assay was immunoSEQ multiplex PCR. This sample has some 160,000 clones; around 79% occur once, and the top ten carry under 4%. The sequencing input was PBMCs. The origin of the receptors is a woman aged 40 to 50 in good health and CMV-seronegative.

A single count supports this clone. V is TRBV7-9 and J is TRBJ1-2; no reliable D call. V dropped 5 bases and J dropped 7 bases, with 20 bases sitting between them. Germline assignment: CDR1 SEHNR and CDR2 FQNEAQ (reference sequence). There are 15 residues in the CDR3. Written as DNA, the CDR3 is TGTGCCAGCAGCCTCAAACCGCGGGGTGGGAGTGGCTACACCTTC. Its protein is CASSLKPRGGSGYTF. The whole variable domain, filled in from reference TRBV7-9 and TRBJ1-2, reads DTGVSQNPRHKITKRGQNVTFRCDPISEHNRLYWYRQTLGQGPEFLTYFQNEAQLEKSRLLSDRFSAERPKGSFSTLEIQRTEQGDSAMYLCASSLKPRGGSGYTFGSGTRLTVV.

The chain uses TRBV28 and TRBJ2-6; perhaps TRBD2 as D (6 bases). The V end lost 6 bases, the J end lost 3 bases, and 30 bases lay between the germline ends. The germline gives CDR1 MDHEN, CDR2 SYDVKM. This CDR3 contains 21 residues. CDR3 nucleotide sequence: TGTGCCAGCAGCCCCCAGGGACTTAATAGGGTAATGCCAAGTGGGGCCAACGTCCTGACTTTC. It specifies CASSPQGLNRVMPSGANVLTF.

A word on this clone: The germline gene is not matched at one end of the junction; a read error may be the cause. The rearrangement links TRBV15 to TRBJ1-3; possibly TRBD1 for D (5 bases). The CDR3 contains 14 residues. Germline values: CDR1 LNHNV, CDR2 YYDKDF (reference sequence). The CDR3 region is CATSRGSSGNAIYF. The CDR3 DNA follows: TGTGCCACCAGTAGGGGAAGCTCTGGAAACGCCATATATTTT.

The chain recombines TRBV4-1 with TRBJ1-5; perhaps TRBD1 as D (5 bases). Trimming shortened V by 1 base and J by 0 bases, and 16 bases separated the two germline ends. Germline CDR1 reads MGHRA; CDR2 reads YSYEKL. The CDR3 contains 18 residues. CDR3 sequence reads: CASSQGRARGGSNQPQHF. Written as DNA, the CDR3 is TGCGCCAGCAGCCAAGGAAGAGCCCGGGGGGGTAGCAATCAGCCCCAGCATTTT.

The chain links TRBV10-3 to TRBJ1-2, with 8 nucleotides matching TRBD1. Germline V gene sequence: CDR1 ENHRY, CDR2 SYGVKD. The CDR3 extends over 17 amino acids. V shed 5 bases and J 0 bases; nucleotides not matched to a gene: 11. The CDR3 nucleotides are TGTGCCATCAGTCCAGGACAGGGAGGAAATGCTAACTATGGCTACACCTTC. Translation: CAISPGQGGNANYGYTF.

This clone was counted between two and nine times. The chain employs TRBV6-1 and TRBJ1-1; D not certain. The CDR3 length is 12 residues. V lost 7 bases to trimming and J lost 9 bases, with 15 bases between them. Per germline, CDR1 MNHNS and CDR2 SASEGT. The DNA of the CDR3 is TGTGCCAGCACCCTGGGAGAGACTAAAGCTTTCTTT. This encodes CASTLGETKAFF.

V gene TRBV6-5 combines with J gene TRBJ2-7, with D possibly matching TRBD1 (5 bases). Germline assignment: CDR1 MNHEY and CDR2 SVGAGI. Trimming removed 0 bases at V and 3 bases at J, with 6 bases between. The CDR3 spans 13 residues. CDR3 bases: TGTGCCAGCAGTTACTCGACAGACTACGAGCAGTACTTC. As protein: CASSYSTDYEQYF.

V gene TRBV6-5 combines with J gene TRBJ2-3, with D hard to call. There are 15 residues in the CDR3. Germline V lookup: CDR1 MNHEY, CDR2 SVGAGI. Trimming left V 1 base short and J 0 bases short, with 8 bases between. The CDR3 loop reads CASSYFGQSTDTQYF. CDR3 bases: TGTGCCAGCAGTTACTTTGGGCAGAGCACAGATACGCAGTATTTT.

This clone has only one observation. CDR3 residues: CASSPERQAGPNEKLFF. The CDR3 coding sequence is TGTGCCAGCAGCCCCGAACGACAGGCCGGCCCTAATGAAAAACTGTTTTTT. This sequence joins TRBV7-9 and TRBJ1-4; weak D call: TRBD1 (6 bases). Germline V gene lookup returns CDR1 SEHNR and CDR2 FQNEAQ (reference sequence). With 5 bases removed from V and 3 bases from J, the gap between germline ends came to 19 bases. The CDR3 has 17 amino acids.

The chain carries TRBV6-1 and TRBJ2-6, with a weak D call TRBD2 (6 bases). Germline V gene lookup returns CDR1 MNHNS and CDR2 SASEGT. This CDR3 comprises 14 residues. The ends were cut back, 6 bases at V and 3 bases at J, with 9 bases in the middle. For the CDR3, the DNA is TGTGCCAGCAGATACGGGGGTGGGGCCAACGTCCTGACTTTC. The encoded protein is CASRYGGGANVLTF.

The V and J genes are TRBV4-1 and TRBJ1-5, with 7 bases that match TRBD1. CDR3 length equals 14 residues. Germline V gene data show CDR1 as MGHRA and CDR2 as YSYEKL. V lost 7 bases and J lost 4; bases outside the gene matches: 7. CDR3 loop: CASKSTGRNQPQHF. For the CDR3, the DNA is TGCGCCAGCAAATCGACAGGGAGGAATCAGCCCCAGCATTTT.

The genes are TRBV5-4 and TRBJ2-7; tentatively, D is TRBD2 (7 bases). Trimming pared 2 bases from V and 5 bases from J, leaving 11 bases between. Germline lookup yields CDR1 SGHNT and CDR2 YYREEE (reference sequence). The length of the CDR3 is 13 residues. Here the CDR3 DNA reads TGTGCCAGCAGCTTCCAGGGGAGGGACGAGCAGTACTTC. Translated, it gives CASSFQGRDEQYF. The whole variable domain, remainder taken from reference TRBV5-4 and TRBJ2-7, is ETGVTQSPTHLIKTRGQQVTLRCSSQSGHNTVSWYQQALGQGPQFIFQYYREEENGRGNFPPRFSGLQFPNYSSELNVNALELDDSALYLCASSFQGRDEQYFGPGTRLTVT.

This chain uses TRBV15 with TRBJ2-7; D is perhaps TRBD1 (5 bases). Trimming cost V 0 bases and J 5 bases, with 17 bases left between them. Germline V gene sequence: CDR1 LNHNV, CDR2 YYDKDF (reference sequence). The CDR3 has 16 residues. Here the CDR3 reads CATSRDHRQGIHEQYF. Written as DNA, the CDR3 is TGTGCCACCAGCAGAGATCATCGGCAGGGTATCCACGAGCAGTACTTC.

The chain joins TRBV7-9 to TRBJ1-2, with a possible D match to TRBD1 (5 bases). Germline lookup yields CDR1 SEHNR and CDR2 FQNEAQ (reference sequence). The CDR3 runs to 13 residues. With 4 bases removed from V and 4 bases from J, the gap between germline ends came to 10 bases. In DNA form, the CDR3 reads TGTGCCAGCAGCTCGGCGGGGGTCTATGGCTACACCTTC. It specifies CASSSAGVYGYTF. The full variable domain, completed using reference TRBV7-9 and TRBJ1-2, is DTGVSQNPRHKITKRGQNVTFRCDPISEHNRLYWYRQTLGQGPEFLTYFQNEAQLEKSRLLSDRFSAERPKGSFSTLEIQRTEQGDSAMYLCASSSAGVYGYTFGSGTRLTVV.

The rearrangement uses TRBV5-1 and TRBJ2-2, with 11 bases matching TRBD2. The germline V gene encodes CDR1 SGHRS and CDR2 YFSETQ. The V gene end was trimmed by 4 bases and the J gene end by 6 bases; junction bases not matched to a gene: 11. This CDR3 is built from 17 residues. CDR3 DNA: TGCGCCAGCAGCAGACTAGCGGGGACACAAAAGGCCGGGGAGCTGTTTTTT. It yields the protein CASSRLAGTQKAGELFF. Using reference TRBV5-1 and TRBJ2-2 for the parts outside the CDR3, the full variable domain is KAGVTQTPRYLIKTRGQQVTLSCSPISGHRSVSWYQQTPGQGLQFLFEYFSETQRNKGNFPGRFSGRQFSNSRSEMNVSTLELGDSALYLCASSRLAGTQKAGELFFGEGSRLTVL.

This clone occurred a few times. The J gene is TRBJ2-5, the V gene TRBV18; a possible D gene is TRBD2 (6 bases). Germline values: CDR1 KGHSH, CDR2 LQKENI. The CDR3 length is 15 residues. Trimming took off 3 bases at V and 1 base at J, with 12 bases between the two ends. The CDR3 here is CASSPQRAAQETQYF. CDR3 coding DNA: TGTGCCAGCTCACCCCAGCGGGCGGCCCAAGAGACCCAGTACTTC. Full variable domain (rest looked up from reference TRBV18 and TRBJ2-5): NAGVMQNPRHLVRRRGQEARLRCSPMKGHSHVYWYRQLPEEGLKFMVYLQKENIIDESGMPKERFSAEFPKEGPSILRIQQVVRGDSAAYFCASSPQRAAQETQYFGPGTRLLVL.

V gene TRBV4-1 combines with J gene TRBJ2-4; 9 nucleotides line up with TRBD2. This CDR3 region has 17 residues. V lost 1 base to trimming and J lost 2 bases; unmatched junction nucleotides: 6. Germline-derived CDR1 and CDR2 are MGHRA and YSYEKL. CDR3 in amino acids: CASSQGLAGSTKNIQYF. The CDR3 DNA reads TGCGCCAGCAGCCAAGGTCTAGCGGGGAGCACCAAAAACATTCAGTACTTC.

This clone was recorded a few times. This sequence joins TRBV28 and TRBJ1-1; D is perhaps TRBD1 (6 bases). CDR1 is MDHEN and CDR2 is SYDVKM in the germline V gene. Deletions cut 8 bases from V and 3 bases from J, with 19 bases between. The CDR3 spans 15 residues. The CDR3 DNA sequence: TGTGCCAGCCGCGCCCCACAGGGTTCTTACACTGAAGCTTTCTTT. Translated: CASRAPQGSYTEAFF.

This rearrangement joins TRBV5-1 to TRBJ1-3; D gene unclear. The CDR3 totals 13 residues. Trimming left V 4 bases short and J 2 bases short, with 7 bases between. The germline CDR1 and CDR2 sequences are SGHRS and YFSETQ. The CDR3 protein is CASSKEAGNTIYF. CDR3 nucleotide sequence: TGCGCCAGCAGCAAAGAGGCTGGAAACACCATATATTTT.

CDR3 amino acids: CASSVQGRQPQHF. Here the CDR3 DNA reads TGTGCCAGCAGCGTACAGGGGCGACAGCCCCAGCATTTT. The rearrangement links TRBV5-6 to TRBJ1-5, with 7 bases identical to TRBD1. Germline CDR1 and CDR2: SGHDT and YYEEEE. Trimming removed 4 bases from V and 7 bases from J; junction bases left unmatched: 5. This CDR3 spans 13 amino acids.

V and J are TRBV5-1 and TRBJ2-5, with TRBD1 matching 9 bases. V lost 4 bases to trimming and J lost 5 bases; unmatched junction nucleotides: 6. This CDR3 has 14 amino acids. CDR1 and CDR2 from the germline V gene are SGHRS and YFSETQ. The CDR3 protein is CASSTRTGAETQYF. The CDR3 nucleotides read TGCGCCAGCAGCACTCGGACAGGGGCGGAGACCCAGTACTTC.

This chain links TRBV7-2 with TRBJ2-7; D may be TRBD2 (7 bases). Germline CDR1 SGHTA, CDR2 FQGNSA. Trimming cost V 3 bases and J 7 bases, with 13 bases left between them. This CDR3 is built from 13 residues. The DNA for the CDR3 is TGTGCCAGCAGCTTTGAGGGGGGGCTGGAGCAGTACTTC. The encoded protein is CASSFEGGLEQYF.

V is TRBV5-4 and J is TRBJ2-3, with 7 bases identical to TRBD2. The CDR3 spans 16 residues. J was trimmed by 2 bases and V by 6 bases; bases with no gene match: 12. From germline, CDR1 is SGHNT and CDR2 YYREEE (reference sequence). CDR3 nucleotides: TGTGCCAGCACCCCAGCGGGGACTACCCACACAGATACGCAGTATTTT. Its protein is CASTPAGTTHTDTQYF.